This note documents a single T cell receptor beta chain sequence. Its antigen is still unknown. The ends lost 5 bases at V and 4 bases at J; junction bases unmatched: 2. This CDR3 region has 14 residues. The germline V gene has CDR1 MNHEY and CDR2 SVGAGI. TCRdb keeps only in-frame clones here, not all; method: immunoSEQ multiplex PCR. This sample has some 200,000 clones, with 80% to 90% found just once. These data originate in a study of T cell responses to AZD1222 COVID-19 vaccine. Findings of the study overall: CD4 TCRs associated with vaccination spanned spike, dominating at 160-218 and 743-854. Clonal diversity may have been underestimated, and the donors were mostly white British, with more females than males. Nearly half of spike-specific TCRs reportedly target unmutated variant regions. Repertoire samples came only from after the peak T cell response.

This TCR was recovered from an adult in good health. The chain couples TRBV6-5 to TRBJ1-4, with 9 positions matching TRBD1. Source: peripheral blood, taken on day 0 of AZD1222 vaccination. CDR3 coding DNA: TGTGCCAGCAGTCGGACAGGGGATAATGAAAAACTGTTTTTT. It is translated as CASSRTGDNEKLFF.